These 17 T cell receptor beta chains share one sample of origin, sequenced in a study of naive and memory T cell subsets. The beta constant-region primer was an equimolar mix of two oligonucleotides covering TRBC1 and TRBC2. Nested alpha and beta constant-region primers with the SP2 primer drove four PCR rounds on ligated cDNA. TCRdb reprocessed the UMI-ligation and nested PCR reads via MiXCR and lists one record per CDR3 protein. The table includes about 120,000 distinct CDR3 sequences, roughly 36% detected once. Material: central memory CD4+ T cells from blood. The receptor set was obtained from a human donor in good health.

V is TRBV20-1 and J is TRBJ1-3; 7 positions match TRBD1. The CDR3 contains 16 residues. With 6 bases clipped from V and 2 bases from J, the junction kept 13 bases outside the gene matches. CDR1 and CDR2 (germline): DFQATT, SNEGSKA (reference sequence). The DNA of the CDR3 is TGCAGTGCCGCTAGTAGAGGCACAGGGGCTGGAAACACCATATATTTT. Protein: CSAASRGTGAGNTIYF.

This clonotype has just a few counts. This CDR3 is CAISEGRHNQPQHF. In nucleotides, the CDR3 is TGTGCCATCAGTGAGGGCCGGCACAATCAGCCCCAGCATTTT. The chain recombines TRBV10-3 with TRBJ1-5; D uncertain. This CDR3 has 14 amino acids. Trimming cost V 2 bases and J 3 bases, with 8 bases left between them. Germline V gene sequence: CDR1 ENHRY, CDR2 SYGVKD.

The J gene is TRBJ2-1, the V gene TRBV4-1, with D possibly TRBD2 on 6 matching bases. Germline lookup yields CDR1 MGHRA and CDR2 YSYEKL. The CDR3 totals 17 residues. Trimming shortened V by 4 bases and J by 1 base, and 17 bases separated the two germline ends. The CDR3 sequence is CASSPGLLARSYNEQFF. The CDR3 nucleotides are TGCGCCAGCAGCCCGGGTTTACTAGCTCGGTCCTACAATGAGCAGTTCTTC.

A few counts support this clonotype. CDR3 nucleotide sequence: TGTGCCAGCAGTTCCACACAGGGCACGGTATGGTCGGGCACTGAAGCTTTCTTT. This gives the protein CASSSTQGTVWSGTEAFF. The chain joins TRBV6-2 or TRBV6-3 to TRBJ1-1, with D possibly TRBD1 on 6 matching bases. V shed 4 bases and J shed 4 bases, with 25 bases lying between them. In germline, CDR1 is MNHEY, CDR2 SVGEGT. The length of the CDR3 is 18 residues.

Note on this clonotype: Its ends do not fully match the called genes, so a read error is possible. The chain joins TRBV7-7 to TRBJ2-5; D call uncertain. The CDR3 length is 13 residues. Germline loops: CDR1 SSHAT, CDR2 FNYEAQ (reference sequence). CDR3 sequence: CASSLGNQETQYF. CDR3 nucleotides: TGTGCTAGCAGCTTAGGTAACCAAGAGACCCAGTACTTC. The full variable domain, completed using reference TRBV7-7 and TRBJ2-5, is GAGVSQSPRYKVTKRGQDVTLRCDPISSHATLYWYQQALGQGPEFLTYFNYEAQPDKSGLPSDRFSAERPEGSISTLTIQRTEQRDSAMYRCASSLGNQETQYFGPGTRLLVL.

This clonotype was seen once. The V call is TRBV29-1, the J call TRBJ2-5; 16 bases map to TRBD2. Germline-derived CDR1 and CDR2 are SQVTM and ANQGSEA. The CDR3 is 17 amino acids. V trimming: 5 bases; J trimming: 4 bases; junction bases outside the gene matches: 10. The CDR3 DNA reads as TGCAGCGTTCTTGGGGGACTAGCGGGAGGGCGGGGAGAGACCCAGTACTTC. Amino acid sequence: CSVLGGLAGGRGETQYF.

The table lists this clonotype with a few counts. The DNA for the CDR3 is TGTGCCAGCAGCTTGGCCTTATTGGCAGCAGGATTCAATCAGCCCCAGCATTTT. Translated: CASSLALLAAGFNQPQHF. The rearrangement links TRBV5-5 to TRBJ1-5; the D is unclear. The germline V gene has CDR1 SGHKS and CDR2 YYEKEE (reference sequence). The CDR3 contains 18 residues. Trimming took off 0 bases at V and 3 bases at J, with 19 bases between the two ends.

This clonotype was observed a few times. The chain carries TRBV20-1 and TRBJ1-3; D ambiguous. This CDR3 spans 15 amino acids. Germline lookup yields CDR1 DFQATT and CDR2 SNEGSKA (reference sequence). The V gene lost 0 bases and the J gene lost 2 bases, with 11 bases spanning the gap. The CDR3 sequence: CSARDRAAPGNTIYF. DNA of the CDR3: TGCAGTGCTAGAGATCGGGCGGCACCTGGAAACACCATATATTTT.

This clonotype appeared a few times. J is TRBJ2-2 and V is TRBV12-3 or TRBV12-4, with a weak D call TRBD2 (5 bases). The CDR3 runs to 14 residues. With 4 bases removed from V and 9 bases from J, the gap between germline ends came to 15 bases. CDR3: CASSYGDGKRELFF. In DNA, the CDR3 is TGTGCCAGCAGTTACGGAGACGGGAAAAGGGAGCTGTTTTTT.

The chain couples TRBV27 to TRBJ2-5, with D possibly called TRBD1 or TRBD2 (7 bases each). The length of the CDR3 is 15 residues. Germline CDR1 MNHEY, CDR2 SMNVEV (reference sequence). V lost 5 bases, J lost 5 bases, and 18 bases lay in between. CDR3 DNA sequence: TGTGCCAGCAGTGCGATGACAGGGCGGGGGGAGACCCAGTACTTC. Translated, it gives CASSAMTGRGETQYF.

This clonotype was recorded a few times. This sequence joins TRBV5-4 and TRBJ2-5; 14 bases match TRBD2. Germline CDR1 SGHNT, CDR2 YYREEE (reference sequence). The CDR3 loop spans 16 amino acids. J gave up 5 bases and V 4 bases, and 7 bases lay outside the gene matches. CDR3: CASSKGTSGSYETQYF. The CDR3 DNA is TGTGCCAGCAGCAAAGGGACTAGCGGGAGCTATGAGACCCAGTACTTC.

The rearrangement uses TRBV9 and TRBJ2-4; possible D gene TRBD1, 6 bases. From germline, CDR1 is SGDLS and CDR2 YYNGEE. V was pared by 0 bases and J by 5 bases, with 6 bases between. The CDR3 is made up of 13 amino acids. CDR3 protein: CASSVGTENIQYF. CDR3 DNA sequence: TGTGCCAGCAGCGTAGGGACAGAAAACATTCAGTACTTC.

Only a few counts were recorded for this clonotype. This CDR3 reads CASSPLPGPRGSYEQYF. The CDR3 nucleotides read TGTGCCAGCAGCCCCTTACCGGGACCGCGGGGCTCCTACGAGCAGTACTTC. This rearrangement joins TRBV6-5 to TRBJ2-7; D perhaps matches TRBD2 (6 bases). The CDR3 extends over 17 amino acids. V was trimmed by 6 bases and J by 0 bases, leaving 21 bases between them. Germline V CDR1 and CDR2: MNHEY, SVGAGI.

This clonotype was seen a few times. The chain is built from TRBV29-1 and TRBJ1-1; D not certain. Germline V lookup: CDR1 SQVTM, CDR2 ANQGSEA. The CDR3 extends over 13 amino acids. Trimming pared 4 bases from V and 4 bases from J, leaving 13 bases between. CDR3 protein: CSVARDRGTEAFF. In DNA, the CDR3 is TGCAGCGTTGCGAGGGATCGGGGCACTGAAGCTTTCTTT.

This sequence joins TRBV9 and TRBJ2-3, with TRBD2 matching over 7 bases. Trimming removed 0 bases from V and 4 bases from J; junction bases left unmatched: 8. The CDR3 sequence is 16 residues long. The germline gives CDR1 SGDLS, CDR2 YYNGEE. CDR3 amino acids: CASSVAAGAFSDTQYF. Written as DNA, the CDR3 is TGTGCCAGCAGCGTAGCGGCGGGAGCGTTCTCAGATACGCAGTATTTT.

The chain recombines TRBV12-3 or TRBV12-4 with TRBJ1-5, with D perhaps TRBD1 (5 bases). Trimming took 2 bases from V and 2 from J, leaving 10 bases between them. The CDR3 runs 15 residues. The CDR3 here is CASSLIGGGNQPQHF. CDR3 in DNA: TGTGCCAGCAGTTTAATCGGAGGGGGCAATCAGCCCCAGCATTTT.

This clonotype was seen a handful of times. The chain is built from TRBV5-1 and TRBJ2-3; D not resolved. Trimming took off 0 bases at V and 6 bases at J, with 5 bases between the two ends. CDR1 is SGHRS, CDR2 YFSETQ, per germline. The CDR3 sequence is 12 residues long. Here the CDR3 reads CASSLAADTQYF. The CDR3 DNA follows: TGCGCCAGCAGCTTGGCAGCCGATACGCAGTATTTT.